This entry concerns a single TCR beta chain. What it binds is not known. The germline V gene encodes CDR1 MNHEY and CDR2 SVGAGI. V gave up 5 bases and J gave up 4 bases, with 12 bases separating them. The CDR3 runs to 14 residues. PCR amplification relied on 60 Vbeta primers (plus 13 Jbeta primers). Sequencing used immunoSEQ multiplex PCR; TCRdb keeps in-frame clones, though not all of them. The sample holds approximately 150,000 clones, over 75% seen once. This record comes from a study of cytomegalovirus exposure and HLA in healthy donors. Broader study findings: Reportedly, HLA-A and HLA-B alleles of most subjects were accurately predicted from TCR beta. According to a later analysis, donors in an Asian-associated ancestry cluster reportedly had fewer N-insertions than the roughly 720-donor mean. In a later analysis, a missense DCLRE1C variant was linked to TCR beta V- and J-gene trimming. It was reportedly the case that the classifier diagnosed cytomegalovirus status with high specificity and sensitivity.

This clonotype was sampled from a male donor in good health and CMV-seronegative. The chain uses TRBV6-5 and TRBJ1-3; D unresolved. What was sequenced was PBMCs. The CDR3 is CASSPLVYGNTIYF. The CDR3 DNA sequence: TGTGCCAGCAGTCCATTAGTATACGGAAACACCATATATTTT.